Below, one T cell receptor (beta chain) is given with its context. The source of the sample is a study of shared clonotypes between healthy human individuals. This CDR3 contains 17 residues. In germline, CDR1 is KGHSH, CDR2 LQKENI. The trim removed 3 bases at V and 2 bases at J, leaving 7 bases unmatched. TCRdb keeps only in-frame clones here, not all; method: immunoSEQ multiplex PCR. Counted here are 300,000 or so clones, roughly 70% occurring once; the ten biggest clones make up approximately 10%. This receptor was obtained from a man aged 30 to 39 in good health. The chain couples TRBV18 to TRBJ2-4; 10 bases align to TRBD1. Specimen: memory CD4+ T cells sorted from blood. Subset described: CD45RA-negative fraction. CDR3 loop: CASSPMTGGASKNIQYF. The CDR3 nucleotides are TGTGCCAGCTCACCGATGACAGGGGGCGCGTCCAAAAACATTCAGTACTTC.